Shown below are 7 T cell receptor beta chains from a single sample sequenced in a study of blood T cell repertoires in COVID-19. The repertoire was sequenced with immunoSEQ multiplex PCR; TCRdb's copy has only in-frame clones and lacks some. In the table there are just over 200,000 clones, around three quarters of which are singletons. Material for sequencing was peripheral blood. The receptors were sampled from a woman aged 70-85 years with acute or convalescent COVID-19.

V is TRBV28 and J is TRBJ2-7; TRBD2 matches 8 bases. The CDR3 has 15 amino acids. The V gene end was trimmed by 5 bases and the J gene end by 1 base; junction bases not matched to a gene: 7. Germline V gene sequence: CDR1 MDHEN, CDR2 SYDVKM. CDR3 DNA: TGTGCCAGCAGTCGAGGCGCGGGAGGTTCCTACGAGCAGTACTTC. Protein product: CASSRGAGGSYEQYF.

The chain employs TRBV19 and TRBJ1-3; TRBD1 is a possible D gene (6 bases). CDR1 is LNHDA and CDR2 is SQIVND in the germline V gene (reference sequence). The CDR3 extends over 15 amino acids. V was clipped by 7 bases and J by 0 bases, with 13 bases between them. CDR3 DNA sequence: TGTGCCAGTAAAGGACAGATGAACTCTGGAAACACCATATATTTT. Translated: CASKGQMNSGNTIYF.

This clone showed up just a few times. The chain couples TRBV30 to TRBJ1-4, with a weak D call TRBD1 (5 bases). Germline CDR1 GTSNPN, CDR2 SVGIG (reference sequence). This CDR3 is built from 15 residues. Trimming took off 3 bases at V and 11 bases at J, with 22 bases between the two ends. The CDR3 DNA follows: TGTGCCTGGAGCTCCGAGTGGGGGGATAAGTCGAAACTGTTTTTT. As protein: CAWSSEWGDKSKLFF.

The chain combines TRBV5-1 with TRBJ1-2, with no clear D. Trimming stripped 0 bases from V and 5 bases from J, with 8 bases between. The CDR3 has 13 residues. In germline, CDR1 is SGHRS, CDR2 YFSETQ. The CDR3 loop reads CASSLEREYGYTF. Here the CDR3 DNA reads TGCGCCAGCAGCTTGGAAAGGGAGTATGGCTACACCTTC.

V usage is TRBV27 and J usage is TRBJ2-1; 11 nucleotides match TRBD2. Germline loops: CDR1 MNHEY, CDR2 SMNVEV (reference sequence). V lost 5 bases to trimming and J lost 7 bases; unmatched junction nucleotides: 1. This CDR3 has 13 residues. CDR3: CASSTSGRNEQFF. DNA of the CDR3: TGTGCCAGCAGTACTAGCGGGAGAAATGAGCAGTTCTTC.

The chain joins TRBV29-1 to TRBJ1-1, with 7 bases that match TRBD1. The CDR3 has 14 residues. The germline gives CDR1 SQVTM, CDR2 ANQGSEA. Germline trimming cut 7 bases from V and 3 bases from J; bases unmatched to any gene: 11. The CDR3 spells CSAQRQGTDTEAFF. DNA of the CDR3: TGCAGCGCCCAGAGACAGGGTACTGACACTGAAGCTTTCTTT.

This clone was observed a handful of times. The V call is TRBV20-1, the J call TRBJ2-3; D not certain. Germline loops: CDR1 DFQATT, CDR2 SNEGSKA (reference sequence). The CDR3 totals 11 residues. The ends were cut back, 5 bases at V and 6 bases at J, with 9 bases in the middle. The CDR3 nucleotides read TGCAGTGCTGGGCAGTCGGATACGCAGTATTTT. Protein product: CSAGQSDTQYF.